This T cell receptor (beta chain) was documented in a study of T-cell reconstitution after alpha-beta-depleted transplantation in children. Notes on the study in general: Once a year had passed after transplant, T-cell counts and diversity came mostly from newly produced T cells. It was reported that alpha-beta T cells came from several hundred expanded graft clones (about two months after transplant).

The V and J ends lost 6 bases and 1 base, in that order; junction bases with no gene match: 7. The CDR3 length is 17 residues. In germline, CDR1 is SGHRS, CDR2 YFSETQ. With respect to this clonotype: Its specificity is not known.

It was with unique molecular identifiers that the TCRbeta library was prepared. A single record per CDR3 protein comes from TCRdb applying MiXCR to the PCR reads. The table records some 350,000 distinct CDR3 sequences, about 17% of them present only once. This receptor was obtained from a male patient between 2 and 10 years old who had a stem cell transplant for acute lymphoblastic leukemia, so the T cells may come from the graft donor. The specimen comprised PBMCs, mostly from graft donor cells, sampled 360 days after TCRalphabeta/CD19-depleted stem cell transplant. The rearrangement uses TRBV5-1 and TRBJ2-2; 12 nucleotides match TRBD2. CDR3 residues: CASKALAGGKNTGELFF. CDR3 bases: TGCGCCAGCAAGGCCCTAGCGGGAGGGAAGAACACCGGGGAGCTGTTTTTT.